The 17 T cell receptor beta chains given below trace back to one sample, sequenced in a study of CD8 T cells in Susac syndrome. Reverse transcription of roughly 0.5 to 1 ug RNA used random hexamers. TCRdb recomputed calls from the immunoSEQ multiplex PCR reads with MiXCR, one row per CDR3 protein. In the table there are 95,000 to 150,000 distinct CDR3 sequences, roughly 94% of which are singletons. Sequences were obtained from CD8+ T cells from PBMCs. These TCRs come from a human donor with Susac syndrome.

This clonotype was counted once. This sequence joins TRBV3-1 and TRBJ2-1; 14 nucleotides match TRBD2. CDR1 is LGHDT, CDR2 YNNKEL, per germline (reference sequence). With V trimmed by 7 bases and J by 5 bases, 10 bases remained unmatched. This CDR3 is 17 amino acids long. CDR3 DNA sequence: TGTGCCAGCACCTCACTGGTGACTAGCGGGGGGGACAATGAGCAGTTCTTC. It translates to CASTSLVTSGGDNEQFF.

The chain couples TRBV12-3 or TRBV12-4 to TRBJ1-1; D is unclear. This CDR3 has 11 residues. Trimming pared 6 bases from V and 4 bases from J, leaving 6 bases between. The CDR3 coding sequence is TGTGCCAGCAGATACAGCACTGAAGCTTTCTTT. Its protein product is CASRYSTEAFF.

The rearrangement uses TRBV6-6 and TRBJ1-1; TRBD1 agrees at 8 bases. This CDR3 is built from 14 residues. Germline CDR1 is MNHNY and CDR2 is SVGAGI (reference sequence). J was trimmed by 5 bases and V by 4 bases; bases with no gene match: 6. The CDR3 loop reads CASSWQGARTEAFF. CDR3 sequence (DNA): TGTGCCAGCAGTTGGCAGGGGGCACGGACTGAAGCTTTCTTT.

V and J are TRBV4-3 and TRBJ1-1; D gene unclear. V was pared by 0 bases and J by 5 bases, with 7 bases between. Germline V CDR1 and CDR2: LGHNA, YSLEER. The CDR3 consists of 13 residues. In DNA, the CDR3 is TGCGCCAGCAGCCAAGACCCAGAGACTGAAGCTTTCTTT. Amino acids: CASSQDPETEAFF.

This chain joins TRBV6-5 and TRBJ2-7; 8 bases map to TRBD2. Germline V gene sequence: CDR1 MNHEY, CDR2 SVGAGI. The V and J ends lost 8 bases and 2 bases, in that order; junction bases with no gene match: 8. The CDR3 consists of 14 residues. Here the CDR3 reads CASGPGGAAYEQYF. For the CDR3, the DNA is TGTGCCAGCGGTCCGGGGGGGGCAGCCTACGAGCAGTACTTC.

This CDR3 is CASSRTGELFF. The CDR3 DNA sequence: TGTGCCAGCAGTCGGACCGGGGAGCTGTTTTTT. The rearrangement uses TRBV2 and TRBJ2-2, with no clear D. CDR3 length: 11 amino acids. Germline lookup yields CDR1 SNHLY and CDR2 FYNNEI. Trimming took 5 bases from V and 5 from J, leaving 3 bases between them.

V and J are TRBV6-5 and TRBJ1-1; the D gene is possibly TRBD1 (6 bases). This CDR3 is 12 amino acids long. With 10 bases removed from V and 4 bases from J, the gap between germline ends came to 13 bases. Germline CDR1 and CDR2: MNHEY and SVGAGI. CDR3: CAIRGEGTEAFF. In DNA form, the CDR3 reads TGTGCCATAAGGGGGGAGGGCACTGAAGCTTTCTTT.

This chain joins TRBV20-1 and TRBJ2-1; 7 bases map to TRBD1. CDR1 and CDR2 from the germline V gene are DFQATT and SNEGSKA (reference sequence). The CDR3 is 13 residues long. Trimming at V came to 6 bases and at J to 6 bases, leaving 8 bases not matched to a gene. The CDR3 loop is CSASTGLSNEQFF. CDR3 in DNA: TGCAGTGCGTCGACAGGGTTGAGCAATGAGCAGTTCTTC.

This clonotype was seen only once. The chain recombines TRBV11-2 with TRBJ2-1; D perhaps matches TRBD2 (6 bases). The V end lost 6 bases, the J end lost 1 base, and 13 bases lay between the germline ends. The CDR3 totals 15 residues. CDR1 is SGHAT and CDR2 is FQNNGV in the germline V gene. The chain's CDR3 is CASSDGRGSYNEQFF. The CDR3 DNA is TGTGCCAGCAGTGACGGGCGGGGATCCTACAATGAGCAGTTCTTC.

On this clonotype itself: One junction end disagrees with the germline gene, perhaps due to a read error. This chain joins TRBV27 and TRBJ1-1; D gene unclear. The CDR3 is 13 amino acids. Germline V gives CDR1 MNHEY, CDR2 SMNVEV (reference sequence). Here the CDR3 DNA reads TGTGCCAGCAGTTTATATCCCTCCACTGAAGTTTTCTTT. It specifies CASSLYPSTEVFF.

The genes are TRBV6-6 and TRBJ1-2; TRBD1 might be the D (5 bases). The length of the CDR3 is 11 residues. The V gene lost 5 bases and the J gene lost 13 bases, with 14 bases spanning the gap. In germline, CDR1 is MNHNY, CDR2 SVGAGI (reference sequence). The CDR3 region is CASSQETGFTF. The DNA for the CDR3 is TGTGCCAGCAGTCAGGAAACAGGTTTCACCTTC.

This sequence joins TRBV7-6 and TRBJ1-4; D ambiguous. This CDR3 is built from 13 residues. Trimming shortened V by 1 base and J by 8 bases, and 8 bases separated the two germline ends. Germline loops: CDR1 SGHVS, CDR2 FNYEAQ. CDR3 nucleotide sequence: TGTGCCAGCAGCTTAGGGCCAGGCGAAAAACTGTTTTTT. It codes for CASSLGPGEKLFF. The full variable domain, its missing parts supplied by reference TRBV7-6 and TRBJ1-4, is GAGVSQSPRYKVTKRGQDVALRCDPISGHVSLYWYRQALGQGPEFLTYFNYEAQQDKSGLPNDRFSAERPEGSISTLTIQRTEQRDSAMYRCASSLGPGEKLFFGSGTQLSVL.

V usage is TRBV29-1 and J usage is TRBJ2-7; the match to TRBD1 covers 9 bases. CDR1 and CDR2 (germline): SQVTM, ANQGSEA. Unmatched junction bases numbered 11, after V lost 6 bases and J lost 5 bases. The CDR3 consists of 14 residues. CDR3 residues: CSVALVGQGDEQYF. The CDR3 nucleotides are TGCAGCGTAGCCTTGGTGGGACAGGGCGACGAGCAGTACTTC.

V usage is TRBV5-4 and J usage is TRBJ1-6, with D perhaps matching TRBD1 (6 bases). This CDR3 contains 13 residues. Per the germline V gene, CDR1 is SGHNT and CDR2 is YYREEE (reference sequence). The V end was cut by 4 bases, the J end by 12 bases, with 14 bases between. The CDR3 loop is CASSPGALLPLHF. The CDR3 nucleotides are TGTGCCAGCAGCCCAGGGGCCCTCCTACCCCTCCACTTT.

The rearrangement uses TRBV27 and TRBJ2-7, with 7 bases that match TRBD2. The germline CDR1 and CDR2 sequences are MNHEY and SMNVEV (reference sequence). The V and J ends lost 2 bases and 2 bases, in that order; junction bases with no gene match: 9. The CDR3 length is 16 residues. This CDR3 is CASSLSGDGGAYEQYF. As DNA, the CDR3 is TGTGCCAGCAGTTTAAGCGGGGACGGTGGGGCCTACGAGCAGTACTTC.

The chain has TRBV12-3 or TRBV12-4 and TRBJ1-5, with a weak D call TRBD1 (6 bases). The CDR3 is 15 amino acids. Trimming shortened V by 6 bases and J by 6 bases, and 18 bases separated the two germline ends. CDR3 sequence (DNA): TGTGCCAGCAGCCATCAGGGGCCTTCGGTTCAGCCCCAGCATTTT. It specifies CASSHQGPSVQPQHF.

The chain links TRBV4-1 to TRBJ2-1; 7 nucleotides agree with TRBD1. Germline V gives CDR1 MGHRA, CDR2 YSYEKL. This CDR3 is 17 amino acids long. The trim removed 4 bases at V and 7 bases at J, leaving 16 bases unmatched. As DNA, the CDR3 is TGCGCCAGCAGCCTTCTTTTGGGGACAGAACTGGAGAATGAGCAGTTCTTC. Protein sequence: CASSLLLGTELENEQFF.